The rows below give T cell receptor beta chains drawn from one sample of a study of neurological immune-mediated disorders. One entry per CDR3 protein, called by TCRdb with MiXCR from the 5' RACE reads. The table lists 70,000 to 95,000 distinct CDR3 sequences, 17% of them singletons. Sequenced input: PBMCs. The receptors originated from a woman aged 40 to 50 in good health. CDR3s include the opening cysteine and the closing phenylalanine or tryptophan. A D gene is named only where the DNA matches it firmly. Rows may omit the clone size; those that give it use once, few, many or a size class.

V	D	J	size	DNA	CDR3
TRBV6-2/TRBV6-3	TRBD2	TRBJ2-2	many	TGTGCCAGCAGCCTCACTAGCGGGGGGGCTAGCACCGGGGAGCTGTTTTTT	CASSLTSGGASTGELFF
TRBV9	TRBD2	TRBJ2-1	.	TGTGCCAGCAGCCCCACAGGGGATAGCGGGAGCTCCTACAATGAGCAGTTCTTC	CASSPTGDSGSSYNEQFF
TRBV6-6	TRBD1	TRBJ2-5	many	TGTGCCAGCAGTTACTGGCCCGGACAGGGTCAAGAGACCCAGTACTTC	CASSYWPGQGQETQYF
TRBV10-2	.	TRBJ2-5	many	TGCGCCAGCAGTGGTGGGTCTCCCCAAGAGACCCAGTACTTC	CASSGGSPQETQYF
TRBV7-2	.	TRBJ2-2	.	TGTGCCAGCAGGGGGTGGACCACCGGGGAGCTGTTTTTT	CASRGWTTGELFF
TRBV4-2	.	TRBJ2-1	.	TGTGCCAGCAGCCAAGATCCCGGATATGAGCAGTTCTTC	CASSQDPGYEQFF
TRBV12-5	TRBD2	TRBJ2-5	many	TGTGCTAGTGGTCCTGAGACTAGCGGGGGAGAGACCCAGTACTTC	CASGPETSGGETQYF
TRBV7-2	.	TRBJ1-1	many	TGTGCCAGCAGCTCTACAGGGTGGGGCACTGAAGCTTTCTTT	CASSSTGWGTEAFF
TRBV7-2	TRBD1	TRBJ2-2	many	TGTGCCAGCAGCTTACAGACAGGGTTGCACACCGGGGAGCTGTTTTTT	CASSLQTGLHTGELFF
TRBV10-3	.	TRBJ2-1	many	TGTGCCATCAGCGGAATTGATGAGCAGTTCTTC	CAISGIDEQFF
TRBV20-1	.	TRBJ2-3	many	TGCAGTGCAAATACTTTTGGCGGGGATACCTATACGCAGTATTTT	CSANTFGGDTYTQYF
TRBV5-1	TRBD2	TRBJ2-1	many	TGCGCCAGCAGCTTGGGACTAGCGGGGACCAATGAGCAGTTCTTC	CASSLGLAGTNEQFF
TRBV11-2	TRBD1	TRBJ2-7	many	TGTGCCAGCAGCTTAACAGGGGCGGAATTCGAGCAGTACTTC	CASSLTGAEFEQYF
TRBV20-1	TRBD2	TRBJ2-2	many	TGCAGTGCTGCAGGACTAGCGGGGGAGCGCACCGGGGAGCTGTTTTTT	CSAAGLAGERTGELFF
TRBV5-1	TRBD1	TRBJ2-3	many	TGCGCCAGCAGCTTGATTAGAGGGGGCTTATCAAGCACAGATACGCAGTATTTT	CASSLIRGGLSSTDTQYF
TRBV7-2	.	TRBJ1-1	many	TGTGCCAGCAGCCTACCGGCGGCGAACACTGAAGCTTTCTTT	CASSLPAANTEAFF
TRBV7-2	.	TRBJ2-5	many	TGTGCCAGCAGCTCCCTAGGAAGGACTATCGGCGGAGAGACCCAGTACTTC	CASSSLGRTIGGETQYF
TRBV4-3	.	TRBJ2-3	many	TGCGCCAGCAGCCAAGACCCGGGCCCAGATACGCAGTATTTT	CASSQDPGPDTQYF
TRBV7-9	TRBD2	TRBJ2-1	.	TGTGCCAGCAGCTTGGAGCGGGGCCATGAGCAGTTCTTC	CASSLERGHEQFF
TRBV7-9	.	TRBJ2-3	many	TGTGCCAGCAGCTCCAACGTAGGGACTTCCAGCACAGATACGCAGTATTTT	CASSSNVGTSSTDTQYF
TRBV6-5	.	TRBJ2-7	many	TGTGCCAGCAGGAGGACCCCGGGGTACGAGCAGTACTTC	CASRRTPGYEQYF
TRBV5-1	.	TRBJ1-4	.	TGCGCCAGCAACCTAATGGGGAACTCGGGTGAAAAACTGTTTTTT	CASNLMGNSGEKLFF
TRBV5-1	.	TRBJ2-1	many	TGCGCCAGCAGCCCTAACAGGGTCGATGAGCAGTTCTTC	CASSPNRVDEQFF
TRBV7-2	TRBD2	TRBJ2-3	few	TGTGCCAGCAGCAAACCCAGCGGGGCCTTCACAGATACGCAGTATTTT	CASSKPSGAFTDTQYF
TRBV7-2	TRBD2	TRBJ2-7	.	TGTGCCAGCAGCTTACGGGCGGGGGGGCCTTTTGTCAACGAGCAGTACTTC	CASSLRAGGPFVNEQYF
TRBV7-8	TRBD2	TRBJ2-1	once	TGTGCCAGCAGCCGGACTAGCGGGAGGGTCAATGAGCAGTTCTTC	CASSRTSGRVNEQFF
TRBV6-1	TRBD2	TRBJ2-6	.	TGTGCCAGCAGTGAACGGGGGGTCTCTGGGGCCAACGTCCTGACTTTC	CASSERGVSGANVLTF
TRBV5-1	.	TRBJ2-7	medium-sized	TGCGCCAGCAGCTTGGCCGGACAGCCTTCCTACGAGCAGTACTTC	CASSLAGQPSYEQYF
TRBV20-1	TRBD1	TRBJ2-1	many	TGCAGTGCTAGAGACCTGGACAGGGGGTACAATGAGCAGTTCTTC	CSARDLDRGYNEQFF
TRBV7-2	.	TRBJ2-5	many	TGTGCCAGCAGCGCGCGACGGGACATCTTTCAAGAGACCCAGTACTTC	CASSARRDIFQETQYF
TRBV10-3	TRBD2	TRBJ2-5	many	TGTGCCATCAGTGGCGGAGCGGGGGGTGTGTTAGAGACCCAGTACTTC	CAISGGAGGVLETQYF
TRBV5-1	.	TRBJ2-5	many	TGCGCCAGCAGCTTGGTGCCGACAGATATTGAAGAGACCCAGTACTTC	CASSLVPTDIEETQYF
TRBV20-1	TRBD1	TRBJ1-4	many	TGCAGTGCTCGTGACAGGGTTTCGGCTGAAAAACTGTTTTTT	CSARDRVSAEKLFF
TRBV10-3	.	TRBJ2-3	.	TGTGACATCAGTGAAAGACAGCCTAGCACATATACGCAGTATTTT	CDISERQPSTYTQYF
TRBV14	.	TRBJ1-1	many	TGTGCCAGCAGCCAAGCATCGGGGGGAGCTTTCTTT	CASSQASGGAFF
TRBV7-9	.	TRBJ2-5	.	TGTGCCAGCAGCGACGCGAAAACCGGGACTCAAGAGACCCAGTACTTC	CASSDAKTGTQETQYF
TRBV6-6	TRBD1	TRBJ2-7	many	TGTGCCAGCAGTTACCCACTAGGACAGGTGTCCTACGAGCAGTACTTC	CASSYPLGQVSYEQYF
TRBV7-2	.	TRBJ1-5	many	TGTGCCAGCAGCCCAAGTTACAATCAGCCCCAGCATTTT	CASSPSYNQPQHF
TRBV4-1	.	TRBJ2-1	many	TGCGCCAGCAGCCAAGAACCCAATGAGCAGTTCTTC	CASSQEPNEQFF
TRBV12-3/TRBV12-4	TRBD1	TRBJ1-1	.	TGTGCCAGCAAAGGTGCAGGGGGGCTCACTGAAGCTTTCTTT	CASKGAGGLTEAFF
TRBV7-2	.	TRBJ2-7	many	TGTGCCGTGGGTATAGAGCAGTACTTC	CAVGIEQYF
TRBV9	.	TRBJ1-3	.	TGTGCCAGCCGTTCTGAGGGAAACACCATATATTTT	CASRSEGNTIYF
TRBV12-3/TRBV12-4	TRBD1	TRBJ2-2	.	TGTGCCAGCAGTTTGACCGGGACAGGGAAAACCGGGGAGCTGTTTTTT	CASSLTGTGKTGELFF
TRBV3-1	.	TRBJ1-5	few	TGTGCCAGCAGCCCCCTGGCGGGGAGCAATCAGCCCCAGCATTTT	CASSPLAGSNQPQHF
TRBV7-2	TRBD1	TRBJ1-2	many	TGTGCCAGCAGTCCACAGGGACAGCTCTCCTATGGCTACACCTTC	CASSPQGQLSYGYTF
TRBV20-1	.	TRBJ2-2	many	TGCAGTGCTAGAGGCACGAGGGATTACCTGGGAACCGGGGAGCTGTTTTTT	CSARGTRDYLGTGELFF
TRBV15	.	TRBJ2-3	many	TGTGCCACCAGCAGAGGCCCCCCTGGGGTGGATACGCAGTATTTT	CATSRGPPGVDTQYF
TRBV28	.	TRBJ2-5	.	TGTGCCAGCAGTTCTCTAGCGACAGACCAAGAGACCCAGTACTTC	CASSSLATDQETQYF
TRBV10-3	.	TRBJ1-1	many	TGTGCCATCAGTGAGGGGGCAGGGATTGGGGGGACTGAAGCTTTCTTT	CAISEGAGIGGTEAFF
TRBV5-1	.	TRBJ1-1	many	TGCGCCAGCAGCTCGGGTGAGGACACTGAAGCTTTCTTT	CASSSGEDTEAFF
TRBV20-1	.	TRBJ2-1	.	TGCAGTGCCAGTGTGTCCTACTACAATGAGCAGTTCTTC	CSASVSYYNEQFF
TRBV5-1	.	TRBJ1-6	many	TGCGCCAGCAGCCCCCTCACGGTGTCAAGCTCCTATAATTCACCCCTCCACTTT	CASSPLTVSSSYNSPLHF
TRBV5-1	.	TRBJ2-4	many	TGCGCCAGCAGCTTGGGCAGGGATTCCAAAAACATTCAGTACTTC	CASSLGRDSKNIQYF
TRBV18	.	TRBJ1-1	.	TGTGCCAGCTCACCACCTACAGGGAGGATGAGCACTGAAGCTTTCTTT	CASSPPTGRMSTEAFF
TRBV20-1	TRBD2	TRBJ2-7	.	TGCAGTGCCTCTACAAGGACTAGCGGGGGATACGAGCAGTACTTC	CSASTRTSGGYEQYF
TRBV9	TRBD2	TRBJ2-3	many	TGTGCCAGCAGCTTCCCGGGGGGAGATACGCAGTATTTT	CASSFPGGDTQYF
TRBV18	.	TRBJ1-5	.	TGTGCCAGCTCACCTACGGGGTCGGATCAGCCCCAGCATTTT	CASSPTGSDQPQHF